Presented here are 29 T cell receptor beta chains from one specimen sequenced in a study of cytomegalovirus exposure and HLA in healthy donors. Vbeta (60) and Jbeta (13) primers were used in the PCR. This table comes from immunoSEQ multiplex PCR, and its TCRdb copy is limited to in-frame clones, with some not included. The table shows 150,000 to 200,000 clones, with approximately 86% occurring only once. Sample: PBMCs. These receptors were obtained from a woman younger than 35 in good health and CMV-seronegative.

The CDR3 nucleotides are TGTGCCAGCAGCACAGCGGGGCACACTGAAGCTTTCTTT. Translated: CASSTAGHTEAFF. The gene calls are TRBV7-2 and TRBJ1-1; weak D call: TRBD1 (5 bases). Trimming removed 5 bases from V and 3 bases from J, with 10 bases in between. This CDR3 has 13 amino acids. Germline V gene sequence: CDR1 SGHTA, CDR2 FQGNSA.

The chain employs TRBV19 and TRBJ1-2; maybe TRBD1 (5 bases). The CDR3 runs 14 residues. The V end lost 6 bases, the J end lost 7 bases, and 18 bases lay between the germline ends. The V gene's germline CDR1 is LNHDA and CDR2 SQIVND (reference sequence). CDR3 coding DNA: TGTGCCAGTAGCATCGACGGGGGGTATGCTGGCTACACCTTC. This translates into CASSIDGGYAGYTF.

The rearrangement joins TRBV4-1 to TRBJ2-5; D is unclear. Germline V gene data show CDR1 as MGHRA and CDR2 as YSYEKL. The CDR3 is 13 amino acids. The ends were cut back, 4 bases at V and 4 bases at J, with 10 bases in the middle. The DNA of the CDR3 is TGCGCCAGCAGCCGTGTGAGTAGAGAGACCCAGTACTTC. It is translated as CASSRVSRETQYF.

The chain combines TRBV5-6 with TRBJ1-5; 9 bases map to TRBD1. The V and J ends lost 0 bases and 5 bases, in that order; junction bases with no gene match: 9. CDR1 is SGHDT and CDR2 is YYEEEE in the germline V gene. The CDR3 has 17 residues. CDR3 amino acids: CASSLGPGQGVYQPQHF. The CDR3 DNA reads as TGTGCCAGCAGCTTGGGTCCGGGACAGGGAGTCTATCAGCCCCAGCATTTT. Full variable domain (rest looked up from reference TRBV5-6 and TRBJ1-5): DAGVTQSPTHLIKTRGQQVTLRCSPKSGHDTVSWYQQALGQGPQFIFQYYEEEERQRGNFPDRFSGHQFPNYSSELNVNALLLGDSALYLCASSLGPGQGVYQPQHFGDGTRLSIL.

J is TRBJ2-1 and V is TRBV29-1; 9 nucleotides line up with TRBD2. Germline V CDR1 and CDR2: SQVTM, ANQGSEA. After removal of 0 bases from V and 8 bases from J, the junction contained 11 bases not matched to a gene. The CDR3 has 16 residues. This CDR3 is CSVEDHAAGGPYEQFF. CDR3 bases: TGCAGCGTTGAAGATCATGCGGCGGGAGGGCCCTATGAGCAGTTCTTC.

The genes are TRBV30 and TRBJ2-4; TRBD1 might be the D (5 bases). CDR1 and CDR2 (germline): GTSNPN, SVGIG (reference sequence). There are 15 residues in the CDR3. V shed 0 bases and J shed 3 bases, with 12 bases lying between them. The CDR3 nucleotides read TGTGCCTGGAGTGTACGAACAGGTCTCAAAAACATTCAGTACTTC. It specifies CAWSVRTGLKNIQYF.

The table lists this clone with a count of one. The chain links TRBV6-1 to TRBJ2-3, with a tentative D call TRBD1 (6 bases). Trimming stripped 7 bases from V and 4 bases from J, with 18 bases between. Germline values: CDR1 MNHNS, CDR2 SASEGT. The CDR3 has 15 residues. The CDR3: CASTWGQMSPDTQYF. As DNA, the CDR3 is TGTGCCAGCACATGGGGGCAAATGTCCCCAGATACGCAGTATTTT.

The chain couples TRBV5-1 to TRBJ1-4, with D maybe TRBD1 (6 bases). This CDR3 has 15 residues. Trimming removed 0 bases from V and 5 bases from J, with 11 bases in between. From germline, CDR1 is SGHRS and CDR2 YFSETQ. In DNA form, the CDR3 reads TGCGCCAGCAGCTTGGAGGGGCAGGGGAATGAAAAACTGTTTTTT. As protein: CASSLEGQGNEKLFF.

This clone was detected once. The V call is TRBV30, the J call TRBJ1-1; D is unresolved. The V gene lost 0 bases and the J gene lost 0 bases, with 8 bases spanning the gap. Per germline, CDR1 GTSNPN and CDR2 SVGIG (reference sequence). The CDR3 consists of 14 residues. The DNA of the CDR3 is TGTGCCTGGAGTGTGTCGGGATTGAACACTGAAGCTTTCTTT. This gives the protein CAWSVSGLNTEAFF.

The chain joins TRBV11-1 to TRBJ2-3; the match to TRBD2 covers 10 bases. V lost 5 bases, J lost 4 bases, and 9 bases stayed unmatched. The CDR3 loop spans 16 amino acids. The germline CDR1 and CDR2 sequences are SGHAT and FQDESV (reference sequence). DNA for the CDR3: TGTGCCAGCAGCCCCCACAGCGGGAGGGCCTCAGATACGCAGTATTTT. Its translation: CASSPHSGRASDTQYF.

This rearrangement joins TRBV28 to TRBJ2-7, with 9 positions matching TRBD1. V trimming: 6 bases; J trimming: 0 bases; junction bases outside the gene matches: 6. The germline gives CDR1 MDHEN, CDR2 SYDVKM. This CDR3 has 15 residues. CDR3 in amino acids: CASSVTGGISYEQYF. CDR3 nucleotides: TGTGCCAGCAGCGTGACAGGGGGAATCTCCTACGAGCAGTACTTC. The full variable domain, in which reference TRBV28 and TRBJ2-7 provide the parts outside the CDR3, is DVKVTQSSRYLVKRTGEKVFLECVQDMDHENMFWYRQDPGLGLRLIYFSYDVKMKEKGDIPEGYSVSREKKERFSLILESASTNQTSMYLCASSVTGGISYEQYFGPGTRLTVT.

The chain joins TRBV5-1 to TRBJ2-3; 11 bases fit TRBD2. V shed 0 bases, J shed 5 bases, and the junction held 8 bases outside the gene matches. The CDR3 has 17 residues. Germline-derived CDR1 and CDR2 are SGHRS and YFSETQ. CDR3 DNA sequence: TGCGCCAGCAGCTTGGTCGGTAGCGGGAGGGGGAGAGATACGCAGTATTTT. Translating gives CASSLVGSGRGRDTQYF. The full variable domain, in which reference TRBV5-1 and TRBJ2-3 provide the parts outside the CDR3, is KAGVTQTPRYLIKTRGQQVTLSCSPISGHRSVSWYQQTPGQGLQFLFEYFSETQRNKGNFPGRFSGRQFSNSRSEMNVSTLELGDSALYLCASSLVGSGRGRDTQYFGPGTRLTVL.

The chain carries TRBV6-1 and TRBJ2-1, with 8 positions matching TRBD2. Looked up from germline, CDR1 is MNHNS and CDR2 is SASEGT. The CDR3 covers 15 residues. J was trimmed by 6 bases and V by 8 bases; bases with no gene match: 12. As DNA, the CDR3 is TGTGCCAGCCACAAAGAGGCGGGGGGCAGCAATGAGCAGTTCTTC. This encodes CASHKEAGGSNEQFF.

This clone was detected only a few times. The rearrangement links TRBV6-1 to TRBJ2-3, with TRBD2 matching over 12 bases. CDR1 MNHNS and CDR2 SASEGT come from the germline V gene. The V segment lost 5 bases and the J segment 5 bases; nucleotides outside the gene matches: 5. The CDR3 runs 15 residues. The CDR3 DNA is TGTGCCAGCAGTAGGACTAGCGGGAAGGTAGATACGCAGTATTTT. Protein sequence: CASSRTSGKVDTQYF.

The V gene is TRBV4-1, the J gene TRBJ2-3, with 8 nucleotides matching TRBD2. The junction had 9 bases not matched to a gene; V was cut back by 4 bases and J by 0 bases. Germline CDR1 MGHRA, CDR2 YSYEKL. This CDR3 has 17 amino acids. This CDR3 reads CASSLSLAGASTDTQYF. CDR3 nucleotides: TGCGCCAGCAGCCTCTCTCTAGCGGGTGCTAGCACAGATACGCAGTATTTT.

The V call is TRBV4-2, the J call TRBJ1-3; D uncertain. The germline V gene has CDR1 LGHNA and CDR2 YNFKEQ. Trimming stripped 0 bases from V and 4 bases from J, with 10 bases between. There are 15 residues in the CDR3. This CDR3 is CASSQDGGNGNTIYF. CDR3 in DNA: TGTGCCAGCAGCCAAGATGGAGGGAACGGAAACACCATATATTTT.

The chain employs TRBV7-2 and TRBJ2-5, with TRBD2 as a possible D gene (5 bases). Trimming took off 2 bases at V and 5 bases at J, with 15 bases between the two ends. CDR1 SGHTA and CDR2 FQGNSA come from the germline V gene. The CDR3 sequence is 15 residues long. This CDR3 is CASSLSGRPQETQYF. The CDR3 DNA follows: TGTGCCAGCAGCTTAAGCGGCAGGCCACAGGAGACCCAGTACTTC.

The V and J genes are TRBV7-9 and TRBJ2-5, with TRBD1 identical over 9 bases. The J segment lost 6 bases and the V segment lost 4 bases, leaving 15 bases of the junction unmatched. The CDR3 has 17 residues. Germline CDR1 and CDR2: SEHNR and FQNEAQ (reference sequence). CDR3 protein: CASSSTPGQGVGKTQYF. CDR3 DNA: TGTGCCAGCAGCTCAACGCCGGGACAGGGCGTAGGGAAGACCCAGTACTTC.

This chain uses TRBV4-1 with TRBJ2-7, with 7 bases aligning to TRBD2. Germline trimming cut 9 bases from V and 6 bases from J; bases unmatched to any gene: 17. This CDR3 spans 15 amino acids. Germline V gene data show CDR1 as MGHRA and CDR2 as YSYEKL. The CDR3 reads CARMKDAGDLGEQYF. The CDR3 region has the DNA TGCGCCAGGATGAAGGACGCGGGGGATTTGGGCGAGCAGTACTTC.

This sequence joins TRBV28 and TRBJ2-7, with D uncertain. V shed 7 bases and J shed 0 bases, with 10 bases lying between them. The CDR3 is made up of 13 amino acids. In germline, CDR1 is MDHEN, CDR2 SYDVKM. The CDR3, as DNA: TGTGCCAGCATTGCGTCTTCCTCCTACGAGCAGTACTTC. Translated, it gives CASIASSSYEQYF. The full variable domain, in which reference TRBV28 and TRBJ2-7 provide the parts outside the CDR3, is DVKVTQSSRYLVKRTGEKVFLECVQDMDHENMFWYRQDPGLGLRLIYFSYDVKMKEKGDIPEGYSVSREKKERFSLILESASTNQTSMYLCASIASSSYEQYFGPGTRLTVT.

The genes are TRBV5-4 and TRBJ2-6, with D possibly matching TRBD1 (6 bases). V lost 3 bases and J 3 bases, leaving 16 bases between the germline ends. Germline assignment: CDR1 SGHNT and CDR2 YYREEE (reference sequence). The CDR3 spans 17 residues. This CDR3 reads CASSSGQSHSGANVLTF. In DNA, the CDR3 is TGTGCCAGCAGCTCTGGACAGTCCCACAGTGGGGCCAACGTCCTGACTTTC. The entire variable domain, with the rest obtained from reference TRBV5-4 and TRBJ2-6, is as follows: ETGVTQSPTHLIKTRGQQVTLRCSSQSGHNTVSWYQQALGQGPQFIFQYYREEENGRGNFPPRFSGLQFPNYSSELNVNALELDDSALYLCASSSGQSHSGANVLTFGAGSRLTVL.

This chain connects TRBV7-9 to TRBJ1-1; 8 bases align to TRBD1. V lost 1 base, J lost 6 bases, and 4 bases stayed unmatched. The germline V gene encodes CDR1 SEHNR and CDR2 FQNEAQ (reference sequence). CDR3 length: 14 amino acids. CDR3 residues: CASSLGRGQAEAFF. In DNA, the CDR3 is TGTGCCAGCAGCTTAGGCAGGGGGCAGGCTGAAGCTTTCTTT.

The chain recombines TRBV7-2 with TRBJ2-3, with 7 bases identical to TRBD2. V trimming: 5 bases; J trimming: 0 bases; junction bases outside the gene matches: 5. CDR3 size: 15 residues. Germline V gene lookup returns CDR1 SGHTA and CDR2 FQGNSA. The CDR3 nucleotides are TGTGCCAGCAGCACTCAGCGGGGAAGCACAGATACGCAGTATTTT. It specifies CASSTQRGSTDTQYF.

Here the CDR3 reads CASSEGGLATEEQFF. In nucleotides, the CDR3 is TGCGCCAGCAGTGAGGGGGGACTAGCCACCGAGGAGCAGTTCTTC. The chain recombines TRBV10-2 with TRBJ2-1; 9 bases are shared with TRBD2. J lost 10 bases, V lost 2 bases, and 9 bases had no gene match. Per the germline V gene, CDR1 is WSHSY and CDR2 is SAAADI. There are 15 residues in the CDR3.

The chain joins TRBV27 to TRBJ1-2, with 7 positions matching TRBD1. Germline CDR1 is MNHEY and CDR2 is SMNVEV (reference sequence). V was clipped by 6 bases and J by 4 bases; unmatched bases: 8. The CDR3 is 14 amino acids. The CDR3 region has the DNA TGTGCCAGCAGGTCGGGACAGATAGGCTATGGCTACACCTTC. Its translation is CASRSGQIGYGYTF.

This clone was recorded only once. The chain recombines TRBV2 with TRBJ1-1; no firm D call. This CDR3 spans 11 amino acids. Germline CDR1 reads SNHLY; CDR2 reads FYNNEI. Trimming removed 4 bases from V and 5 bases from J, with 5 bases in between. DNA of the CDR3: TGTGCCAGCAGTGTAATGACTGAAGCTTTCTTT. It specifies CASSVMTEAFF.

V and J are TRBV30 and TRBJ1-5, with a possible D match to TRBD1 (5 bases). V lost 5 bases and J 8 bases, leaving 16 bases between the germline ends. The CDR3 totals 13 residues. Germline-derived CDR1 and CDR2 are GTSNPN and SVGIG (reference sequence). The CDR3 region is CAWSMGTQEPQHF. In nucleotides, the CDR3 is TGTGCCTGGTCAATGGGGACTCAAGAGCCCCAGCATTTT.

Comments on this clone: Germline is not matched at one junction end, which may reflect a read error. The V and J genes are TRBV4-2 and TRBJ2-1; TRBD2 is a possible D gene (5 bases). Germline CDR1 and CDR2: LGHNA and YNFKEQ. CDR3 length equals 14 residues. This CDR3 reads CASSEDYSYNEQFF. Here the CDR3 DNA reads TGTGCCAGCAGCGAAGACTATTCCTACAATGAGCAGTTCTTC.

The J gene is TRBJ1-1, the V gene TRBV15, with D unresolved. The CDR3 loop spans 12 amino acids. V lost 0 bases and J 8 bases, leaving 7 bases between the germline ends. Looked up from germline, CDR1 is LNHNV and CDR2 is YYDKDF (reference sequence). This CDR3 reads CATSREAREAFF. The CDR3 bases are TGTGCCACCAGCAGAGAGGCCAGGGAAGCTTTCTTT.